These 5 T cell receptor beta chains originate from one sample sequenced in a study of cytomegalovirus exposure and HLA in healthy donors. A multiplex PCR was run with 60 Vbeta primers and 13 Jbeta primers. Data came from immunoSEQ multiplex PCR; TCRdb stores just in-frame clones and leaves some out. Among 200,000 to 250,000 clones, roughly 80% were seen once, and the ten largest hold 2.9%. Input material: PBMCs. Receptor source: a man younger than 40 in good health and CMV-seronegative.

The CDR3: CASMVAGKLETQYF. In DNA form, the CDR3 reads TGTGCCAGTATGGTAGCGGGCAAATTGGAGACCCAGTACTTC. The rearrangement uses TRBV19 and TRBJ2-5, with TRBD2 matching over 7 bases. The CDR3 spans 14 residues. Trimming cost V 7 bases and J 5 bases; bases outside gene matches: 10. Germline CDR1 is LNHDA and CDR2 is SQIVND (reference sequence).

The rearrangement joins TRBV15 to TRBJ1-4; D not resolved. The CDR3 spans 13 residues. The V end lost 7 bases, the J end lost 8 bases, and 14 bases lay between the germline ends. The germline V gene encodes CDR1 LNHNV and CDR2 YYDKDF (reference sequence). In DNA form, the CDR3 reads TGTGCCACCAATCGCTTCCCGGGAGAAAAACTGTTTTTT. Protein sequence: CATNRFPGEKLFF.

This rearrangement joins TRBV5-6 to TRBJ2-3; D perhaps matches TRBD1 (5 bases). The germline V gene has CDR1 SGHDT and CDR2 YYEEEE. V dropped 0 bases and J dropped 1 base, with 12 bases sitting between them. This CDR3 has 16 residues. CDR3 in amino acids: CASSLEMGLGTDTQYF. The CDR3 bases are TGTGCCAGCAGCTTGGAGATGGGGCTGGGCACAGATACGCAGTATTTT.

The chain is built from TRBV6-1 and TRBJ2-5; perhaps TRBD1 as D (5 bases). The CDR3 has 17 amino acids. Germline V gene data show CDR1 as MNHNS and CDR2 as SASEGT. The ends were cut back, 4 bases at V and 2 bases at J, with 20 bases in the middle. The CDR3 DNA is TGTGCCAGCAGTGTAGTAGGGGCCGGGCTACTACAAGAGACCCAGTACTTC. Translated: CASSVVGAGLLQETQYF.

V gene TRBV28 combines with J gene TRBJ1-1, with a weak D call TRBD1 (6 bases). There are 15 residues in the CDR3. V dropped 7 bases and J dropped 4 bases, with 19 bases sitting between them. CDR1 and CDR2 from the germline V gene are MDHEN and SYDVKM. The CDR3, as DNA: TGTGCCAGCACGGGGCGGGTACAGGGTGCCACTGAAGCTTTCTTT. Translation gives CASTGRVQGATEAFF.